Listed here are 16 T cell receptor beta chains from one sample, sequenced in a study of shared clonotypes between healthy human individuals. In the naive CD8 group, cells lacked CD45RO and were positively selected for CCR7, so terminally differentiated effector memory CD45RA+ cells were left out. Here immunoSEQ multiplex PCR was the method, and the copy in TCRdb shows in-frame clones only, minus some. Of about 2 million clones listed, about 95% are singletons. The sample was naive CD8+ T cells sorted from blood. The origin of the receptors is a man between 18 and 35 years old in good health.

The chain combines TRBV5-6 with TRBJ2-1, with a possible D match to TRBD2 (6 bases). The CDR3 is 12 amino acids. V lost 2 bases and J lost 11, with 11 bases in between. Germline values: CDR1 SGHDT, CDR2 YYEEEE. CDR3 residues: CASSLGGAQQFF. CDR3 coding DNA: TGTGCCAGCAGCTTAGGAGGGGCTCAGCAGTTCTTC.

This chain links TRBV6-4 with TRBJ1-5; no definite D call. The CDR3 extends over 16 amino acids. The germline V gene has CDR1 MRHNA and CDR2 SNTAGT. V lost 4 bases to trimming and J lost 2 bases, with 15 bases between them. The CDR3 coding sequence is TGTGCCAGCAGTGGACATTTTAAGAGGGGCAATCAGCCCCAGCATTTT. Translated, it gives CASSGHFKRGNQPQHF.

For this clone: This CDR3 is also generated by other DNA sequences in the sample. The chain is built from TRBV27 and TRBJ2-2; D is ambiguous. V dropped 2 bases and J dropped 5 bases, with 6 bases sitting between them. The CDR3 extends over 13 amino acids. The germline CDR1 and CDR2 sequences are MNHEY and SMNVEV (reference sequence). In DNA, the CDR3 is TGTGCCAGCAGTTTAGGGCTGACCGGGGAGCTGTTTTTT. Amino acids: CASSLGLTGELFF.

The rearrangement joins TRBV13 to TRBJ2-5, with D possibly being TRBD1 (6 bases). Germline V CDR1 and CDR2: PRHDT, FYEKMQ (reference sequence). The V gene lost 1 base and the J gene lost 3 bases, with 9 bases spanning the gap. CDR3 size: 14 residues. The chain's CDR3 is CASSLEPGEETQYF. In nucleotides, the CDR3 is TGTGCCAGCAGCTTAGAGCCAGGGGAAGAGACCCAGTACTTC. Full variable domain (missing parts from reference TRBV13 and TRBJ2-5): AAGVIQSPRHLIKEKRETATLKCYPIPRHDTVYWYQQGPGQDPQFLISFYEKMQSDKGSIPDRFSAQQFSDYHSELNMSSLELGDSALYFCASSLEPGEETQYFGPGTRLLVL.

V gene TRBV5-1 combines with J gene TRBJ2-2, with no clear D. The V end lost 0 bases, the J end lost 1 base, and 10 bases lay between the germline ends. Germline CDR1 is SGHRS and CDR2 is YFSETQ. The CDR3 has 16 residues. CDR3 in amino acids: CASSLVWAGNTGELFF. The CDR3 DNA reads TGCGCCAGCAGCTTGGTTTGGGCCGGGAACACCGGGGAGCTGTTTTTT.

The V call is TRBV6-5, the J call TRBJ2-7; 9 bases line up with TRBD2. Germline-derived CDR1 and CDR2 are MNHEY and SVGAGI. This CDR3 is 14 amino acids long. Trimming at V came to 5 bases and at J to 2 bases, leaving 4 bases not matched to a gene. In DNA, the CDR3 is TGTGCCAGCAGTATAGCGGGAGTCGCCTACGAGCAGTACTTC. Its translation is CASSIAGVAYEQYF.

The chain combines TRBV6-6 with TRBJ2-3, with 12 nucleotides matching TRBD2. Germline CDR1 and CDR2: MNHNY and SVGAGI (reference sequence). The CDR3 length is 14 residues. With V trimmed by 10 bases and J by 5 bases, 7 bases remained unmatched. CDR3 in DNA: TGTGCCACGCAGCAACTAGCGGGAGGAGATACGCAGTATTTT. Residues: CATQQLAGGDTQYF.

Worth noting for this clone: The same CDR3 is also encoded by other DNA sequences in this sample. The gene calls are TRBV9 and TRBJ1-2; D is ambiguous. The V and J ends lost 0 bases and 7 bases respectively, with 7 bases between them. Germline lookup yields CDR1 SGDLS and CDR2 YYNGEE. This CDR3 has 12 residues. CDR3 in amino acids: CASSVGASGYTF. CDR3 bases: TGTGCCAGCAGCGTAGGAGCCAGTGGCTACACCTTC.

This chain's CDR3 is CASSFEGGGSPYEQYF. Written as DNA, the CDR3 is TGTGCCAGCAGTTTCGAAGGGGGGGGCTCCCCCTACGAGCAGTACTTC. The rearrangement joins TRBV5-6 to TRBJ2-7, with a possible D match to TRBD2 (7 bases). Germline CDR1 SGHDT, CDR2 YYEEEE. This CDR3 spans 16 amino acids. V lost 5 bases and J 2 bases, leaving 20 bases between the germline ends.

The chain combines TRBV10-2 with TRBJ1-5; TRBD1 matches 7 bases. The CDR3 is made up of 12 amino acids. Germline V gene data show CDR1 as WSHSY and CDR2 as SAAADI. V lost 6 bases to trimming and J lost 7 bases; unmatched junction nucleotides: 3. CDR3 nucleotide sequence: TGCGCCAGCAGCGAGACAGGGCAGCCCCAGCATTTT. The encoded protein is CASSETGQPQHF.

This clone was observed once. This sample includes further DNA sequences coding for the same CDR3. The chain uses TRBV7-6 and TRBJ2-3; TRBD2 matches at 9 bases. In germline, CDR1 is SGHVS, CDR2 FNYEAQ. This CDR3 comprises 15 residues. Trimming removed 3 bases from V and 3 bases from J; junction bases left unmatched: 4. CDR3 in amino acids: CASSLGGGATDTQYF. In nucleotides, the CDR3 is TGTGCCAGCAGCTTGGGCGGGGGGGCTACAGATACGCAGTATTTT.

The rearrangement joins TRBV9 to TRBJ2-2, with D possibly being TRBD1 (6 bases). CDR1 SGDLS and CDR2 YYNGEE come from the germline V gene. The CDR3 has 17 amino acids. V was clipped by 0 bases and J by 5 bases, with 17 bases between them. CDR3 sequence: CASSVVGATGYTGELFF. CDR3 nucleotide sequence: TGTGCCAGCAGCGTAGTAGGAGCGACAGGCTATACCGGGGAGCTGTTTTTT.

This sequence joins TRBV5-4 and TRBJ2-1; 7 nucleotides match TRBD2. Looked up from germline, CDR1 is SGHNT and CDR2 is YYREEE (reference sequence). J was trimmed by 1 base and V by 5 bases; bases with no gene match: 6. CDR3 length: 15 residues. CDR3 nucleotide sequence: TGTGCCAGCAGACCCTCGGGGGGATCCTACAATGAGCAGTTCTTC. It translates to CASRPSGGSYNEQFF.

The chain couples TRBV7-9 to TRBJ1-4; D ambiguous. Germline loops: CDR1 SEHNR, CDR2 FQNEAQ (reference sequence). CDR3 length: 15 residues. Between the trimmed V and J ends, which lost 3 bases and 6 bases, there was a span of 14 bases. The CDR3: CASSFQDGKDEKLFF. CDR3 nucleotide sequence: TGTGCCAGCAGCTTCCAGGACGGGAAGGATGAAAAACTGTTTTTT.

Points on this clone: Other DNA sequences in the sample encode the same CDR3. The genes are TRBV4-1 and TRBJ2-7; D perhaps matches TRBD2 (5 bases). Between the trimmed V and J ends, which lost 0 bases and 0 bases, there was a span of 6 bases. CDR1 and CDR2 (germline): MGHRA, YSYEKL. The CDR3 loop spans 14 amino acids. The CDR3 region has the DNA TGCGCCAGCAGCCAAGAGGGGAGCTCCTACGAGCAGTACTTC. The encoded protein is CASSQEGSSYEQYF.

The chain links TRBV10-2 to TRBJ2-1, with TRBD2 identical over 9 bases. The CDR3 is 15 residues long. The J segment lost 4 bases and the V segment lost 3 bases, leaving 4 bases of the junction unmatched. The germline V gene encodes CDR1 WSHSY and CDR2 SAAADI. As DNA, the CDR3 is TGCGCCAGCAGTGAAGCGGGAGGACAGTACAATGAGCAGTTCTTC. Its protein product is CASSEAGGQYNEQFF.